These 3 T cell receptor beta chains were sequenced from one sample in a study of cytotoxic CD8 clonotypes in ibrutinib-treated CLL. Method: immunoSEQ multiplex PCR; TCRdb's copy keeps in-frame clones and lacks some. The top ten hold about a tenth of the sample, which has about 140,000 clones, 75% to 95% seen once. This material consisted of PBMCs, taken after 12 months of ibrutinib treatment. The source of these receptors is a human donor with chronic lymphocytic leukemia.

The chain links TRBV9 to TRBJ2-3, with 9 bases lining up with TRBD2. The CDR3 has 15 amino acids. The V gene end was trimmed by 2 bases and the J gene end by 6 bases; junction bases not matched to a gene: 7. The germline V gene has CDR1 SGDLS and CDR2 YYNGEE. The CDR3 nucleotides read TGTGCCAGCAGCGTTCTAGCGGGATCTGTGGATACGCAGTATTTT. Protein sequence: CASSVLAGSVDTQYF. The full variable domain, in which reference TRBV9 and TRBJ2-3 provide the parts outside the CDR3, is DSGVTQTPKHLITATGQRVTLRCSPRSGDLSVYWYQQSLDQGLQFLIQYYNGEERAKGNILERFSAQQFPDLHSELNLSSLELGDSALYFCASSVLAGSVDTQYFGPGTRLTVL.

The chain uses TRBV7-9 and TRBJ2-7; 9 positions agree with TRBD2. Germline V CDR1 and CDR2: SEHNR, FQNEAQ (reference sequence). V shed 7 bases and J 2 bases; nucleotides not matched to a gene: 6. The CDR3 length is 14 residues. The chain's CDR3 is CASIDLAGTYEQYF. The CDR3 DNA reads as TGTGCCAGCATCGATCTAGCGGGAACCTACGAGCAGTACTTC.

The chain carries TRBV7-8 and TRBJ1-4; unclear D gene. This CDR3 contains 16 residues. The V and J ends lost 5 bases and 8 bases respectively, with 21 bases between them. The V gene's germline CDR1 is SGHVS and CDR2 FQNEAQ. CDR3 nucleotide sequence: TGTGCCAGCAGCCACCGGACCGACGCAGGAATCGAAAAACTGTTTTTT. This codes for CASSHRTDAGIEKLFF.